The 31 T cell receptor beta chains listed next were all sequenced from one sample in a study of CD8+CD57+ T cells in acquired aplastic anemia. Before being chosen for sequencing, patients had shown CD8+CD57+ cell expansion by flow cytometry. Genomic DNA provided the template from which TCR beta VDJ and CDR3 profiles were obtained. TCRdb analysed the reads with MiXCR anew, one entry per CDR3 protein. The sample holds roughly 280,000 distinct CDR3 sequences, roughly 59% seen once. Sequencing was carried out using sorted CD4+, CD8+, or CD8+CD57+ T cells (not recorded which) from PBMCs. The receptors stem from a human donor with aplastic anemia.

The rearrangement joins TRBV12-3 or TRBV12-4 to TRBJ2-7; the D gene is possibly TRBD2 (6 bases). This CDR3 spans 14 amino acids. V lost 5 bases, J lost 3 bases, and 14 bases lay in between. This chain's CDR3 is CASSPLTRNYEQYF. CDR3 in DNA: TGTGCCAGCAGTCCCCTGACTAGAAACTACGAGCAGTACTTC.

This chain uses TRBV9 with TRBJ2-7; D may be TRBD2 (5 bases). In germline, CDR1 is SGDLS, CDR2 YYNGEE. This CDR3 has 14 residues. V was shortened by 0 bases and J by 3 bases, with 10 bases between the two germline ends. CDR3 sequence reads: CASSVAGSRYEQYF. CDR3 nucleotide sequence: TGTGCCAGCAGCGTAGCTGGGAGCCGCTACGAGCAGTACTTC. The variable domain in full, completed from reference TRBV9 and TRBJ2-7, reads DSGVTQTPKHLITATGQRVTLRCSPRSGDLSVYWYQQSLDQGLQFLIQYYNGEERAKGNILERFSAQQFPDLHSELNLSSLELGDSALYFCASSVAGSRYEQYFGPGTRLTVT.

This clonotype was found many times. This chain uses TRBV19 with TRBJ1-6, with D unresolved. V gave up 2 bases and J gave up 9 bases, with 17 bases separating them. Germline V CDR1 and CDR2: LNHDA, SQIVND (reference sequence). This CDR3 has 16 amino acids. CDR3: CASSISRTVSGSPLHF. DNA for the CDR3: TGTGCCAGTAGTATATCCCGGACGGTTTCCGGTTCACCCCTCCACTTT.

The rearrangement uses TRBV7-9 and TRBJ2-7; perhaps TRBD1 as D (5 bases). Deletions cut 1 base from V and 0 bases from J, with 16 bases between. Per the germline V gene, CDR1 is SEHNR and CDR2 is FQNEAQ (reference sequence). This CDR3 has 17 amino acids. The CDR3 nucleotides read TGTGCCAGCAGCTTAGGCCGGACACCGGACCCCTCCTACGAGCAGTACTTC. Translated: CASSLGRTPDPSYEQYF.

The rearrangement uses TRBV2 and TRBJ2-1; the match to TRBD2 covers 12 bases. The ends lost 8 bases at V and 8 bases at J; junction bases unmatched: 7. This CDR3 has 14 amino acids. Looked up from germline, CDR1 is SNHLY and CDR2 is FYNNEI. CDR3 in DNA: TGTGCCAGCCTCAGTCTAGCGGGGGGGGATGAGCAGTTCTTC. This sequence encodes CASLSLAGGDEQFF.

This clonotype was seen just once. The V gene is TRBV20-1, the J gene TRBJ2-7; D is unclear. In germline, CDR1 is DFQATT, CDR2 SNEGSKA (reference sequence). The CDR3 loop spans 16 amino acids. V was cut by 1 base and J by 0 bases, with 16 bases left in between. The CDR3 coding sequence is TGCAGTGCTAGAGCCCTTCGGGCAACCCCCTCCTACGAGCAGTACTTC. Protein sequence: CSARALRATPSYEQYF.

This clonotype has ten or more counts. The J gene is TRBJ2-2, the V gene TRBV6-5; TRBD1 is a possible D gene (6 bases). V was cut by 5 bases and J by 4 bases, with 14 bases left in between. CDR3 length: 15 residues. In germline, CDR1 is MNHEY, CDR2 SVGAGI. CDR3 sequence (DNA): TGTGCCAGCAGTCCTACAGGGTCGGGCACCGGGGAGCTGTTTTTT. Translated, it gives CASSPTGSGTGELFF.

The chain recombines TRBV20-1 with TRBJ2-7, with D hard to call. The CDR3 is 13 amino acids. In germline, CDR1 is DFQATT, CDR2 SNEGSKA (reference sequence). The V and J ends lost 3 bases and 1 base respectively, with 10 bases between them. CDR3 in DNA: TGCAGTGCTAGTGCGCCGAGTTCCTACGAGCAGTACTTC. It yields the protein CSASAPSSYEQYF.

This clonotype came up many times. The chain couples TRBV11-2 to TRBJ2-5; 7 nucleotides match TRBD2. The CDR3 spans 16 residues. Per the germline V gene, CDR1 is SGHAT and CDR2 is FQNNGV. V lost 2 bases, J lost 2 bases, and 8 bases stayed unmatched. CDR3 protein: CASSLQSGITQETQYF. The CDR3 DNA follows: TGTGCCAGCAGCTTACAAAGCGGGATAACACAAGAGACCCAGTACTTC.

This chain links TRBV19 with TRBJ2-5; D unresolved. Trimming took off 7 bases at V and 0 bases at J, with 15 bases between the two ends. Germline lookup yields CDR1 LNHDA and CDR2 SQIVND (reference sequence). The CDR3 has 15 residues. The CDR3 is CASKDKADYQETQYF. For the CDR3, the DNA is TGTGCCAGTAAAGACAAGGCGGATTACCAAGAGACCCAGTACTTC. Full variable domain (missing parts from reference TRBV19 and TRBJ2-5): DGGITQSPKYLFRKEGQNVTLSCEQNLNHDAMYWYRQDPGQGLRLIYYSQIVNDFQKGDIAEGYSVSREKKESFPLTVTSAQKNPTAFYLCASKDKADYQETQYFGPGTRLLVL.

This clonotype was seen a few times. V and J are TRBV10-3 and TRBJ2-3; D is undetermined. The CDR3 has 13 amino acids. The germline CDR1 and CDR2 sequences are ENHRY and SYGVKD. The V end was cut by 11 bases, the J end by 2 bases, with 14 bases between. CDR3 nucleotides: TGTGCCCCCCAAGGGCAAAACACAGATACGCAGTATTTT. It yields the protein CAPQGQNTDTQYF.

This clonotype appeared once. V usage is TRBV5-4 and J usage is TRBJ1-1, with D perhaps TRBD1 (6 bases). From germline, CDR1 is SGHNT and CDR2 YYREEE (reference sequence). Trimming took 0 bases from V and 4 from J, leaving 7 bases between them. The CDR3 sequence is 13 residues long. The CDR3 nucleotides are TGTGCCAGCAGCTTGGTGGACAGCACTGAAGCTTTCTTT. It specifies CASSLVDSTEAFF.

This chain joins TRBV6-9 and TRBJ2-3; TRBD1 matches 9 bases. The J segment lost 3 bases and the V segment lost 6 bases, leaving 4 bases of the junction unmatched. Germline assignment: CDR1 MNHGY and CDR2 SVAAGI. This CDR3 spans 14 amino acids. The CDR3 DNA follows: TGTGCCAGCAGGCCGGGACAGGGAACAGATACGCAGTATTTT. Residues: CASRPGQGTDTQYF.

The table lists this clonotype with many counts. Written as DNA, the CDR3 is TGCGCCAGCGCCGGGACTATAGGCGAGCAGTACTTC. Translated, it gives CASAGTIGEQYF. The chain joins TRBV5-1 to TRBJ2-7; 7 nucleotides match TRBD2. Per germline, CDR1 SGHRS and CDR2 YFSETQ. Germline trimming cut 7 bases from V and 6 bases from J; bases unmatched to any gene: 7. There are 12 residues in the CDR3.

V and J are TRBV7-9 and TRBJ2-1, with 10 bases aligning to TRBD2. Germline V gives CDR1 SEHNR, CDR2 FQNEAQ (reference sequence). V dropped 4 bases and J dropped 5; count of bases not matched to a gene: 8. This CDR3 is 16 amino acids long. Here the CDR3 reads CASSSSSGRTNNEQFF. The CDR3, as DNA: TGTGCCAGCAGCTCGTCTAGCGGGAGAACCAACAATGAGCAGTTCTTC.

The chain links TRBV5-1 to TRBJ2-1; TRBD2 matches at 8 bases. The length of the CDR3 is 16 residues. V lost 6 bases, J lost 7 bases, and 15 bases stayed unmatched. Per the germline V gene, CDR1 is SGHRS and CDR2 is YFSETQ. Here the CDR3 reads CASNRNPSGSRNEQFF. The CDR3 DNA reads TGCGCCAGCAATAGGAACCCAAGCGGGAGTAGGAATGAGCAGTTCTTC. Full variable domain (outside the CDR3, taken from reference TRBV5-1 and TRBJ2-1): KAGVTQTPRYLIKTRGQQVTLSCSPISGHRSVSWYQQTPGQGLQFLFEYFSETQRNKGNFPGRFSGRQFSNSRSEMNVSTLELGDSALYLCASNRNPSGSRNEQFFGPGTRLTVL.

This chain joins TRBV20-1 and TRBJ2-5, with D perhaps matching TRBD1 (5 bases). The CDR3 covers 13 residues. The germline CDR1 and CDR2 sequences are DFQATT and SNEGSKA (reference sequence). Trimming took 0 bases from V and 5 from J, leaving 10 bases between them. CDR3 loop: CSARDQGGETQYF. In nucleotides, the CDR3 is TGCAGTGCTAGAGATCAGGGTGGGGAGACCCAGTACTTC.

This clonotype has a handful of counts. V gene TRBV7-3 combines with J gene TRBJ2-5; possibly TRBD2 for D (6 bases). Looked up from germline, CDR1 is SGHTA and CDR2 is FQGTGA. V was pared by 2 bases and J by 5 bases, with 18 bases between. The CDR3 totals 16 residues. The CDR3 region is CASSLGGRGSGETQYF. In nucleotides, the CDR3 is TGTGCCAGCAGCTTAGGGGGTCGGGGGTCCGGGGAGACCCAGTACTTC. The variable domain in full, with the rest retrieved from reference TRBV7-3 and TRBJ2-5, is GAGVSQTPSNKVTEKGKYVELRCDPISGHTALYWYRQSLGQGPEFLIYFQGTGAADDSGLPNDRFFAVRPEGSVSTLKIQRTERGDSAVYLCASSLGGRGSGETQYFGPGTRLLVL.

The CDR3 loop reads CASSLNPRTSGRGNEQFF. The CDR3 region has the DNA TGTGCCAGCAGCTTAAACCCGCGGACTAGCGGCCGGGGGAATGAGCAGTTCTTC. The chain combines TRBV9 with TRBJ2-1, with 10 bases aligning to TRBD2. CDR1 is SGDLS and CDR2 is YYNGEE in the germline V gene. The CDR3 is made up of 18 amino acids. After removal of 4 bases from V and 7 bases from J, the junction contained 17 bases not matched to a gene.

The chain employs TRBV20-1 and TRBJ1-5; D is unclear. The ends were cut back, 2 bases at V and 5 bases at J, with 10 bases in the middle. The CDR3 contains 13 residues. Looked up from germline, CDR1 is DFQATT and CDR2 is SNEGSKA (reference sequence). CDR3 sequence reads: CSARKSGDQPQHF. The CDR3 region has the DNA TGCAGTGCTAGAAAATCTGGGGATCAGCCCCAGCATTTT.

The CDR3: CAWSALAGGPRFF. The CDR3 DNA sequence: TGTGCCTGGAGTGCACTAGCGGGAGGGCCCCGGTTCTTC. J is TRBJ2-1 and V is TRBV30; TRBD2 matches 13 bases. The CDR3 extends over 13 amino acids. Per the germline V gene, CDR1 is GTSNPN and CDR2 is SVGIG (reference sequence). V was clipped by 1 base and J by 15 bases; unmatched bases: 6.

This clonotype was counted once. This rearrangement joins TRBV2 to TRBJ1-1; tentatively, D is TRBD1 (6 bases). This CDR3 contains 13 residues. Trimming removed 9 bases from V and 5 bases from J, with 16 bases in between. CDR1 SNHLY and CDR2 FYNNEI come from the germline V gene. The CDR3 loop reads CASAGNRETEAFF. In DNA form, the CDR3 reads TGTGCCAGTGCTGGGAACAGGGAGACTGAAGCTTTCTTT.

The V call is TRBV5-1, the J call TRBJ2-7; 10 nucleotides match TRBD1. The CDR3 is 14 amino acids. The V gene's germline CDR1 is SGHRS and CDR2 YFSETQ. V shed 5 bases and J 5 bases; nucleotides not matched to a gene: 7. The chain's CDR3 is CASRRDRGCHEQYF. Written as DNA, the CDR3 is TGCGCCAGCAGAAGGGACAGGGGATGCCACGAGCAGTACTTC.

The table lists this clonotype with a count of one. The gene calls are TRBV19 and TRBJ1-2; D possibly corresponds to TRBD1 (6 bases). The V and J ends lost 5 bases and 5 bases respectively, with 21 bases between them. CDR3 length: 16 residues. Per germline, CDR1 LNHDA and CDR2 SQIVND (reference sequence). CDR3 coding DNA: TGTGCCAGTAGTCCGGGTTACCGGACAGTCGGGTATGGCTACACCTTC. Translating it yields CASSPGYRTVGYGYTF.

The rearrangement links TRBV9 to TRBJ2-3; D is perhaps TRBD2 (5 bases). This CDR3 is built from 16 residues. The V end lost 0 bases, the J end lost 0 bases, and 11 bases lay between the germline ends. Germline-derived CDR1 and CDR2 are SGDLS and YYNGEE. In nucleotides, the CDR3 is TGTGCCAGCAGCGTAGGTAGCGCTCCTAGCACAGATACGCAGTATTTT. Amino acids: CASSVGSAPSTDTQYF.

For this clonotype: The junction differs from germline at one of its ends, possibly a read error. The chain links TRBV19 to TRBJ1-5; TRBD1 is a possible D gene (5 bases). The CDR3 runs 14 residues. CDR1 is LNHDA, CDR2 SQIVND, per germline (reference sequence). In DNA form, the CDR3 reads TGTGTCAGTAGTATTAGGGACGGGAATCAGCCCCAGCATTTT. Its translation is CVSSIRDGNQPQHF.

This clonotype was observed a few times. The V gene is TRBV7-2, the J gene TRBJ2-7, with a weak D call TRBD2 (7 bases). Germline CDR1 is SGHTA and CDR2 is FQGNSA. Trimming stripped 1 base from V and 2 bases from J, with 15 bases between. This CDR3 has 16 amino acids. The CDR3 nucleotides read TGTGCCAGCAGCTTAGGTATCGGGGGGCCCCCCTACGAGCAGTACTTC. Translated: CASSLGIGGPPYEQYF.

The chain has TRBV7-3 and TRBJ2-1; no clear D gene. The CDR3 extends over 15 amino acids. Trimming stripped 5 bases from V and 7 bases from J, with 18 bases between. CDR1 and CDR2 (germline): SGHTA, FQGTGA. CDR3 nucleotides: TGTGCCAGCAGCCTAGGGCTCCTCTCTGGGAATGAGCAGTTCTTC. Amino acid sequence: CASSLGLLSGNEQFF. The full variable domain, completed using reference TRBV7-3 and TRBJ2-1, is GAGVSQTPSNKVTEKGKYVELRCDPISGHTALYWYRQSLGQGPEFLIYFQGTGAADDSGLPNDRFFAVRPEGSVSTLKIQRTERGDSAVYLCASSLGLLSGNEQFFGPGTRLTVL.

This chain connects TRBV3-1 to TRBJ2-7; no firm D call. Germline V gene data show CDR1 as LGHDT and CDR2 as YNNKEL (reference sequence). The CDR3 runs 14 residues. Trimming left V 0 bases short and J 7 bases short, with 13 bases between. CDR3 amino acids: CASSQEYQSWEQYF. In DNA form, the CDR3 reads TGTGCCAGCAGCCAAGAGTACCAGAGCTGGGAGCAGTACTTC.

A few counts support this clonotype. The chain's CDR3 is CASSSDRGEKLFF. Written as DNA, the CDR3 is TGTGCCAGTAGCTCTGACAGGGGTGAAAAACTGTTTTTT. The chain uses TRBV19 and TRBJ1-4; 8 bases match TRBD1. Germline values: CDR1 LNHDA, CDR2 SQIVND (reference sequence). V lost 6 bases and J lost 7; bases outside the gene matches: 4. The CDR3 is 13 amino acids.

The table lists this clonotype with a few counts. This sequence joins TRBV7-3 and TRBJ2-7; tentative D call: TRBD2 (6 bases). The CDR3 contains 17 residues. Trimming took 2 bases from V and 2 from J, leaving 19 bases between them. CDR1 SGHTA and CDR2 FQGTGA come from the germline V gene. The CDR3 spells CASSLERAGLTPYEQYF. The CDR3 nucleotides read TGTGCCAGCAGCTTAGAGAGAGCGGGCCTCACCCCCTACGAGCAGTACTTC.